This is a list of T cell receptor beta chains from one sample in a study of blood T cell repertoires in COVID-19. TCRdb's table, derived via immunoSEQ multiplex PCR, lists solely in-frame clones and lacks some. Altogether 300,000 or so clones are present, approximately 90% being singletons, with the ten largest covering about 4%. Sequencing was performed on peripheral blood. The receptors shown here come from a woman in her forties with acute or convalescent COVID-19. Each CDR3 is given with its conserved first and last residue. The order of the fields is clone size, J gene, V gene, D gene, CDR3 protein, CDR3 DNA. The D gene is left open where the match is weak. Size tells how often a clone was seen (once, few, many) or the class of an expanded clone, and some rows leave it out.

abundance: -
j_gene: TRBJ1-2
v_gene: TRBV2
d_gene: TRBD1
CDR3aa: CARGDRGNYGYTF
CDR3nt: TGTGCCAGAGGGGACAGGGGTAACTATGGCTACACCTTC

abundance: -
j_gene: TRBJ1-1
v_gene: TRBV18
d_gene: -
CDR3aa: CASSPPGGNTEAFF
CDR3nt: TGTGCCAGCTCACCACCGGGAGGGAACACTGAAGCTTTCTTT

abundance: -
j_gene: TRBJ2-1
v_gene: TRBV2
d_gene: -
CDR3aa: CASSEATGTPLGEQFF
CDR3nt: TGTGCCAGCAGTGAGGCGACCGGGACTCCCCTTGGTGAGCAGTTCTTC

abundance: -
j_gene: TRBJ1-5
v_gene: TRBV19
d_gene: -
CDR3aa: CATRAGVSNQPQHF
CDR3nt: TGTGCCACCCGGGCGGGTGTTAGCAATCAACCCCAGCATTTT

abundance: -
j_gene: TRBJ1-4
v_gene: TRBV5-1
d_gene: -
CDR3aa: CASRLQGVTNEKLFF
CDR3nt: TGCGCCAGCAGATTACAGGGTGTGACTAATGAAAAACTGTTTTTT

abundance: -
j_gene: TRBJ1-1
v_gene: TRBV7-3
d_gene: -
CDR3aa: CASTIAGARNTEAFF
CDR3nt: TGTGCCAGCACCATCGCGGGGGCGCGAAACACTGAAGCTTTCTTT

abundance: -
j_gene: TRBJ1-4
v_gene: TRBV6-6
d_gene: -
CDR3aa: CASSYSSVEKLFF
CDR3nt: TGTGCCAGCAGTTACTCTTCAGTCGAAAAACTGTTTTTT

abundance: few
j_gene: TRBJ1-6
v_gene: TRBV2
d_gene: TRBD1
CDR3aa: CASVIQGGTPLHF
CDR3nt: TGTGCCAGCGTTATACAGGGGGGGACACCCCTCCACTTT

abundance: -
j_gene: TRBJ1-1
v_gene: TRBV9
d_gene: -
CDR3aa: CASSPLSGVNTEAFF
CDR3nt: TGTGCCAGCAGCCCCCTATCAGGGGTGAACACTGAAGCTTTCTTT

abundance: -
j_gene: TRBJ1-2
v_gene: TRBV27
d_gene: -
CDR3aa: CASSPRGIIYGYTF
CDR3nt: TGTGCCAGCAGTCCCCGAGGCATTATATATGGCTACACCTTC

abundance: -
j_gene: TRBJ2-5
v_gene: TRBV24-1
d_gene: -
CDR3aa: CATSDWLRETQYF
CDR3nt: TGTGCCACCAGTGATTGGCTGAGGGAGACCCAGTACTTC

abundance: -
j_gene: TRBJ1-2
v_gene: TRBV2
d_gene: -
CDR3aa: CASRDARDSNYGYTF
CDR3nt: TGTGCCAGCAGAGACGCCAGGGATTCTAACTATGGCTACACCTTC

abundance: -
j_gene: TRBJ1-5
v_gene: TRBV12-5
d_gene: -
CDR3aa: CASGRDQPQHF
CDR3nt: TGTGCTAGTGGTAGAGATCAGCCCCAGCATTTT

abundance: -
j_gene: TRBJ1-5
v_gene: TRBV6-5
d_gene: -
CDR3aa: CATYPGPLWNQPQHF
CDR3nt: TGTGCTACTTACCCGGGTCCATTATGGAATCAGCCCCAGCATTTT

abundance: few
j_gene: TRBJ2-4
v_gene: TRBV19
d_gene: -
CDR3aa: CASSRTDLAKNIQYF
CDR3nt: TGTGCCAGTAGTAGGACAGACCTTGCCAAAAACATTCAGTACTTC

abundance: -
j_gene: TRBJ2-3
v_gene: TRBV10-3
d_gene: TRBD2
CDR3aa: CAISRVGLAGATAGDTQYF
CDR3nt: TGTGCCATCAGTCGTGTGGGACTAGCGGGGGCCACCGCAGGAGATACGCAGTATTTT

abundance: -
j_gene: TRBJ1-6
v_gene: TRBV30
d_gene: -
CDR3aa: CAWSVTDRSPLHF
CDR3nt: TGTGCCTGGAGTGTGACAGATCGTTCACCCCTCCACTTT

abundance: -
j_gene: TRBJ2-2
v_gene: TRBV6-4
d_gene: TRBD1
CDR3aa: CASSEGQGAGELFF
CDR3nt: TGTGCCAGCAGTGAGGGACAGGGGGCCGGGGAGCTGTTTTTT

abundance: -
j_gene: TRBJ2-3
v_gene: TRBV27
d_gene: TRBD1
CDR3aa: CASSLSTGEADTQYF
CDR3nt: TGTGCCAGCAGTTTATCGACAGGGGAGGCAGATACGCAGTATTTT

abundance: -
j_gene: TRBJ2-1
v_gene: TRBV5-1
d_gene: TRBD2
CDR3aa: CASSFGGGRNEQFF
CDR3nt: TGCGCCAGCAGCTTTGGCGGGGGGCGGAATGAGCAGTTCTTC

abundance: once
j_gene: TRBJ1-1
v_gene: TRBV7-3
d_gene: -
CDR3aa: CASSLTDRNTEAFF
CDR3nt: TGTGCCAGCAGCTTAACGGACAGAAACACTGAAGCTTTCTTT

abundance: -
j_gene: TRBJ2-4
v_gene: TRBV5-3
d_gene: TRBD2
CDR3aa: CARIPLGGLAGGIAKNIQYF
CDR3nt: TGTGCCAGAATCCCCCTCGGGGGACTAGCGGGGGGAATAGCCAAAAACATTCAGTACTTC

abundance: -
j_gene: TRBJ1-4
v_gene: TRBV9
d_gene: -
CDR3aa: CASSLQDRLNEKLFF
CDR3nt: TGTGCCAGCAGCCTACAAGACAGGCTTAATGAAAAACTGTTTTTT

abundance: -
j_gene: TRBJ2-3
v_gene: TRBV5-3
d_gene: TRBD1
CDR3aa: CARSPGSGGPSSTDTQYF
CDR3nt: TGTGCCAGAAGCCCCGGTTCAGGGGGCCCTTCGTCCACAGATACGCAGTATTTT

abundance: -
j_gene: TRBJ1-5
v_gene: TRBV6-6
d_gene: -
CDR3aa: CASSPRQPLPPYSNQPQHF
CDR3nt: TGTGCCAGCAGTCCTCGACAGCCTCTCCCACCTTATAGCAATCAGCCCCAGCATTTT

abundance: -
j_gene: TRBJ1-1
v_gene: TRBV21-1
d_gene: -
CDR3aa: CAHSWGGWKF
CDR3nt: TGTGCCCATAGTTGGGGGGGGTGGAAGTTT

abundance: -
j_gene: TRBJ2-3
v_gene: TRBV6-5
d_gene: -
CDR3aa: CASRFRGADTQYF
CDR3nt: TGTGCCAGCAGATTCAGGGGGGCAGATACGCAGTATTTT

abundance: -
j_gene: TRBJ1-1
v_gene: TRBV11-3
d_gene: -
CDR3aa: CASSLDGGGTEAFF
CDR3nt: TGTGCCAGCAGCTTAGACGGCGGAGGGACTGAAGCTTTCTTT

abundance: -
j_gene: TRBJ1-2
v_gene: TRBV10-3
d_gene: -
CDR3aa: CAISESGDTNYGYTF
CDR3nt: TGTGCCATCAGTGAGTCGGGGGACACCAACTATGGCTACACCTTC

abundance: -
j_gene: TRBJ1-3
v_gene: TRBV7-9
d_gene: -
CDR3aa: CASSLRSGAIGNTIYF
CDR3nt: TGTGCCAGCAGCTTAAGGAGCGGGGCCATCGGAAACACCATATATTTT

abundance: -
j_gene: TRBJ2-2
v_gene: TRBV3-1/TRBV3-2
d_gene: -
CDR3aa: CASRQHTGELFF
CDR3nt: TGTGCCAGCAGACAGCACACCGGGGAGCTGTTTTTT

abundance: -
j_gene: TRBJ1-5
v_gene: TRBV30
d_gene: -
CDR3aa: CAWSEQDNQPQHF
CDR3nt: TGTGCCTGGAGTGAACAGGACAATCAGCCCCAGCATTTT

abundance: -
j_gene: TRBJ1-2
v_gene: TRBV2
d_gene: TRBD1
CDR3aa: CASSVKGTGFGGYTF
CDR3nt: TGTGCCAGCAGTGTTAAGGGGACAGGGTTTGGTGGCTACACCTTC

abundance: -
j_gene: TRBJ1-2
v_gene: TRBV18
d_gene: TRBD1
CDR3aa: CASSPRAQGGYGYTF
CDR3nt: TGTGCCAGCTCACCCAGGGCGCAGGGGGGCTATGGCTACACCTTC

abundance: -
j_gene: TRBJ1-1
v_gene: TRBV30
d_gene: TRBD1
CDR3aa: CAWSLGQGATEAFF
CDR3nt: TGTGCCTGGAGTTTAGGACAGGGGGCTACTGAAGCTTTCTTT

abundance: few
j_gene: TRBJ1-1
v_gene: TRBV10-1
d_gene: -
CDR3aa: CASSDGTEAFF
CDR3nt: TGCGCCAGCAGTGACGGGACTGAAGCTTTCTTT

abundance: once
j_gene: TRBJ1-6
v_gene: TRBV6-5
d_gene: TRBD1
CDR3aa: CASRQGADSPLHF
CDR3nt: TGTGCCAGCAGACAGGGGGCTGATTCACCCCTCCACTTT

abundance: -
j_gene: TRBJ1-1
v_gene: TRBV6-5
d_gene: -
CDR3aa: CASRLTGGANTEAFF
CDR3nt: TGTGCCAGCAGGCTTACCGGAGGGGCGAACACTGAAGCTTTCTTT

abundance: once
j_gene: TRBJ1-2
v_gene: TRBV6-2/TRBV6-3
d_gene: TRBD1
CDR3aa: CASSYEGATEGYTF
CDR3nt: TGTGCCAGCAGTTATGAGGGGGCAACAGAGGGCTACACCTTC

abundance: -
j_gene: TRBJ1-1
v_gene: TRBV5-6
d_gene: -
CDR3aa: CASSSLDRWRATEAFF
CDR3nt: TGTGCCAGCAGCTCTTTAGACCGTTGGCGGGCCACTGAAGCTTTCTTT

abundance: -
j_gene: TRBJ1-1
v_gene: TRBV25-1
d_gene: -
CDR3aa: CASIWGGWAEAFF
CDR3nt: TGTGCCAGCATTTGGGGGGGGTGGGCTGAAGCTTTCTTT

abundance: -
j_gene: TRBJ1-5
v_gene: TRBV6-5
d_gene: TRBD1
CDR3aa: CATKRQGMGNQPQHF
CDR3nt: TGTGCTACCAAAAGACAGGGTATGGGCAATCAGCCCCAGCATTTT

abundance: -
j_gene: TRBJ1-6
v_gene: TRBV6-5
d_gene: TRBD1
CDR3aa: CASRPTGGYSPLHF
CDR3nt: TGTGCCAGCAGGCCCACAGGGGGGTATTCACCCCTCCACTTT

abundance: -
j_gene: TRBJ2-1
v_gene: TRBV19
d_gene: -
CDR3aa: CATMKRQGSSSYNEQFF
CDR3nt: TGTGCCACCATGAAGAGGCAGGGAAGTAGCTCCTACAATGAGCAGTTCTTC

abundance: -
j_gene: TRBJ1-6
v_gene: TRBV5-4
d_gene: -
CDR3aa: CASRSDRLNSPLHF
CDR3nt: TGTGCCAGCAGGTCGGACAGATTAAATTCACCCCTCCACTTT

abundance: -
j_gene: TRBJ2-2
v_gene: TRBV11-2
d_gene: -
CDR3aa: CASSLVAVTGAGELFF
CDR3nt: TGTGCCAGCAGCTTAGTGGCCGTCACCGGAGCCGGGGAGCTGTTTTTT

abundance: -
j_gene: TRBJ1-5
v_gene: TRBV6-6
d_gene: TRBD1
CDR3aa: CASSYRGQGNQPQHF
CDR3nt: TGTGCCAGCAGTTACAGGGGACAGGGGAATCAGCCCCAGCATTTT

abundance: -
j_gene: TRBJ1-2
v_gene: TRBV6-5
d_gene: -
CDR3aa: CASSYAGRWNNYGYTF
CDR3nt: TGTGCCAGCAGTTACGCGGGACGGTGGAATAACTATGGCTACACCTTC

abundance: -
j_gene: TRBJ1-1
v_gene: TRBV19
d_gene: -
CDR3aa: CASSPRFAQTEAFF
CDR3nt: TGTGCCAGTAGCCCACGGTTCGCCCAAACTGAAGCTTTCTTT

abundance: -
j_gene: TRBJ1-1
v_gene: TRBV30
d_gene: -
CDR3aa: CAWSPMGGRWAEAFF
CDR3nt: TGTGCCTGGAGCCCCATGGGGGGGAGATGGGCTGAAGCTTTCTTT

abundance: -
j_gene: TRBJ1-1
v_gene: TRBV6-5
d_gene: TRBD1
CDR3aa: CASSGTGASWRAFF
CDR3nt: TGTGCCAGCAGCGGGACAGGGGCCTCTTGGAGGGCTTTCTTT

abundance: -
j_gene: TRBJ2-6
v_gene: TRBV11-2
d_gene: -
CDR3aa: CASSPEAGANVLTF
CDR3nt: TGTGCCAGCAGCCCGGAGGCTGGGGCCAACGTCCTGACTTTC

abundance: -
j_gene: TRBJ1-2
v_gene: TRBV5-6
d_gene: -
CDR3aa: CASSRGLLGYTF
CDR3nt: TGTGCCAGCAGCAGGGGCCTGTTAGGCTACACCTTC

abundance: few
j_gene: TRBJ1-3
v_gene: TRBV7-2
d_gene: TRBD1
CDR3aa: CASSAQGWGNTIYF
CDR3nt: TGTGCCAGCAGCGCACAGGGGTGGGGAAACACCATATATTTT

abundance: -
j_gene: TRBJ1-4
v_gene: TRBV5-1
d_gene: TRBD1
CDR3aa: CASRSGTGDEKLFF
CDR3nt: TGCGCCAGCAGGTCCGGGACAGGGGATGAAAAACTGTTTTTT

abundance: -
j_gene: TRBJ1-2
v_gene: TRBV28
d_gene: TRBD1
CDR3aa: CASSRLPGQGGGYGYTF
CDR3nt: TGTGCCAGCAGTCGCTTACCGGGACAGGGTGGGGGCTATGGCTACACCTTC

abundance: -
j_gene: TRBJ1-3
v_gene: TRBV7-2
d_gene: -
CDR3aa: CASSLGSGGGNTIYF
CDR3nt: TGTGCCAGCAGCTTAGGTTCTGGAGGGGGAAACACCATATATTTT

abundance: once
j_gene: TRBJ2-3
v_gene: TRBV5-1
d_gene: -
CDR3aa: CASSLRGGGWTDTQYF
CDR3nt: TGCGCCAGCAGCTTGCGAGGCGGGGGCTGGACAGATACGCAGTATTTT

abundance: -
j_gene: TRBJ1-2
v_gene: TRBV6-2/TRBV6-3
d_gene: TRBD1
CDR3aa: CASSYSGQGGYGYTF
CDR3nt: TGTGCCAGCAGTTACTCGGGACAGGGCGGCTATGGCTACACCTTC